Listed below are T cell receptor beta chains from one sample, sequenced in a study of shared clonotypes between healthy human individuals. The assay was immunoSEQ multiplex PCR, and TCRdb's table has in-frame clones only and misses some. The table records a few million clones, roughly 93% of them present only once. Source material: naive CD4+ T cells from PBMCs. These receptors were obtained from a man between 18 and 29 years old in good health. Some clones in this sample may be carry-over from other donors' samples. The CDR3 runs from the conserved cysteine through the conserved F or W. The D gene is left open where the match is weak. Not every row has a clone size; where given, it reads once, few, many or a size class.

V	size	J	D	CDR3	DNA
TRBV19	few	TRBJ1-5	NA	CASSVGRRQPQHF	TGTGCCAGTAGTGTGGGGAGGCGGCAGCCCCAGCATTTT
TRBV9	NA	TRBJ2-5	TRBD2	CASSVTSGRAETQYF	TGTGCCAGCAGCGTAACTAGCGGGAGGGCAGAGACCCAGTACTTC
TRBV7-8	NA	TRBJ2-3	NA	CASSLRRDTQYF	TGTGCCAGCAGCTTGCGTCGAGATACGCAGTATTTT
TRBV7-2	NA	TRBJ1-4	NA	CASSLEWGSSEKLFF	TGTGCCAGCAGCTTAGAGTGGGGGTCAAGCGAAAAACTGTTTTTT
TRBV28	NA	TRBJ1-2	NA	CASSLVNYGYTF	TGTGCCAGCAGTCTCGTTAACTATGGCTACACCTTC
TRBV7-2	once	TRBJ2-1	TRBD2	CASSPRGSGASYNEQFF	TGTGCCAGCAGCCCCCGGGGTAGCGGGGCGAGCTACAATGAGCAGTTCTTC
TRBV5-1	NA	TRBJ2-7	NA	CASSPDGYEQYF	TGCGCCAGCAGCCCCGACGGCTACGAGCAGTACTTC
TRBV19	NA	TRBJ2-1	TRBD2	CASNPSGLAGLYNEQFF	TGTGCCAGTAACCCTAGTGGACTAGCGGGGCTATACAATGAGCAGTTCTTC
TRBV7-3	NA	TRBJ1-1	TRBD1	CASSPGQGLTAFF	TGTGCCAGCAGCCCGGGACAGGGATTGACAGCTTTCTTT
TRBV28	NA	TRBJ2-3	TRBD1	CASSLNPGAGGKSDTQYF	TGTGCCAGCAGTTTAAACCCAGGGGCAGGGGGAAAGTCAGATACGCAGTATTTT
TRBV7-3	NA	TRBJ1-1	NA	CASSTNSGLAEAFF	TGTGCCAGCAGCACCAACTCGGGGTTGGCTGAAGCTTTCTTT
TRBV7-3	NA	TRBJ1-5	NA	CASSFGREQPQHF	TGTGCCAGCAGCTTTGGACGAGAACAGCCCCAGCATTTT
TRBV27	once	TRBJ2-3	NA	CASSLSGGKGTQYF	TGTGCCAGCAGTTTATCTGGCGGGAAGGGTACGCAGTATTTT
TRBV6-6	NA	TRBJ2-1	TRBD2	CASSYASGYEQFF	TGTGCCAGCAGTTACGCTAGCGGGTACGAGCAGTTCTTC